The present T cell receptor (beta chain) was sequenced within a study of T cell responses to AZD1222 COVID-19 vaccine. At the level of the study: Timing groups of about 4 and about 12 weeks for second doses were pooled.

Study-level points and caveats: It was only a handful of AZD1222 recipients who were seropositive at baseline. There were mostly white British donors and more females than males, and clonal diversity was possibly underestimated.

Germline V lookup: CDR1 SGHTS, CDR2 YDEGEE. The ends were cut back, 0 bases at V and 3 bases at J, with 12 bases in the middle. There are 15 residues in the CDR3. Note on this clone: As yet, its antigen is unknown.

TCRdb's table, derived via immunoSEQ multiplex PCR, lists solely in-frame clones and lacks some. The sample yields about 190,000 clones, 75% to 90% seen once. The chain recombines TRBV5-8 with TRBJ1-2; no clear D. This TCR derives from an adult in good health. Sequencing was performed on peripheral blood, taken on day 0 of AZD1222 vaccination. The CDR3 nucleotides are TGTGCCAGCAGCTTGGGGGCTTCAGGATACTATGGCTACACCTTC. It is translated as CASSLGASGYYGYTF. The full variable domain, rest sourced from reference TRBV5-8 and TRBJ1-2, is EAGVTQSPTHLIKTRGQQATLRCSPISGHTSVYWYQQALGLGLQFLLWYDEGEERNRGNFPPRFSGRQFPNYSSELNVNALELEDSALYLCASSLGASGYYGYTFGSGTRLTVV.